This TCR beta chain was documented in a study of T cells after posttransplantation cyclophosphamide. Repertoires were generated with immunoSEQ multiplex PCR, while TCRdb's copy carries only in-frame clones and drops some. The sample consists of around 14,000 clones, roughly 71% of them appearing once. Germline CDR1 and CDR2: SGHAT and FQNNGV. The CDR3 totals 13 residues. V was pared by 5 bases and J by 6 bases, with 11 bases between. Study results and caveats: Later blood repertoires were often dominated by clones from the donor CD8+ memory compartment.

Regarding this clone: What it binds is not known.

Input material: memory CD4+ T cells sorted from PBMCs. The TCR was taken from a man aged 45-65 years. This chain joins TRBV11-2 and TRBJ1-5; TRBD1 might be the D (5 bases). The CDR3 protein is CASSLAGVQPQHF. The DNA of the CDR3 is TGTGCCAGCAGCCTCGCGGGGGTTCAGCCCCAGCATTTT.